This T cell receptor (beta chain) was recovered during a study of preoperative IRX-2 immunotherapy in early breast cancer. Specified treatment: preoperative locoregional IRX-2 cytokine immunotherapy. Patients received preoperative, locoregional IRX-2 cytokine immunotherapy in a phase Ib study. Unmatched junction bases numbered 4, after V lost 3 bases and J lost 5 bases. Germline CDR1 is SGHNT and CDR2 is YENEEA. This CDR3 is 16 amino acids long. Clones were read by immunoSEQ multiplex PCR, and TCRdb kept only the in-frame ones, dropping some. The sample comprises roughly 3,300 clones, less than 75% of which are singletons, and around 7.3% rests with the top ten.

The rearrangement uses TRBV11-3 and TRBJ2-5, with 15 positions matching TRBD2. The sequenced sample was tumor tissue, obtained after IRX-2 immunotherapy. This TCR derives from a human donor with breast cancer. The CDR3 coding sequence is TGTGCCAGCAGCTTTGGACTAGCGGGGGGGCAGGAGACCCAGTACTTC. Amino acid sequence: CASSFGLAGGQETQYF.